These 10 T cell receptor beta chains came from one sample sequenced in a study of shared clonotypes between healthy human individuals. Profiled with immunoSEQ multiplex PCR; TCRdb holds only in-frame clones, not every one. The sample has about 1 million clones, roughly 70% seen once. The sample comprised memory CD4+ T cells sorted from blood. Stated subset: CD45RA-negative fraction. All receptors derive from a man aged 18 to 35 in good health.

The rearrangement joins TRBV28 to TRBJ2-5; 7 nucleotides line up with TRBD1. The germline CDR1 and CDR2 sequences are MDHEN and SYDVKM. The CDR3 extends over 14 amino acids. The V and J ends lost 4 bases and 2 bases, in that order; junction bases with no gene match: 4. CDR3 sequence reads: CASSSGTAQETQYF. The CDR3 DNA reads TGTGCCAGCAGTTCGGGGACAGCGCAAGAGACCCAGTACTTC.

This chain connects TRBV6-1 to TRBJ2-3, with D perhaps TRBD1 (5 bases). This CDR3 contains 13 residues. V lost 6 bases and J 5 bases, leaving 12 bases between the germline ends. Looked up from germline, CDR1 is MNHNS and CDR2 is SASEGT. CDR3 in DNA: TGTGCCAGCAGGGGGCTAATGGGAGATACGCAGTATTTT. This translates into CASRGLMGDTQYF.

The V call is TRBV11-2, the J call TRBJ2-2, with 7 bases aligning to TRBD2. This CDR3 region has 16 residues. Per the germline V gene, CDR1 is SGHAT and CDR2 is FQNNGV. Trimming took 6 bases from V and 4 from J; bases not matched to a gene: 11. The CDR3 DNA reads TGTGCCAGCAGGCGCCCCGGGGGGAGGGTCACCGGGGAGCTGTTTTTT. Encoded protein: CASRRPGGRVTGELFF.

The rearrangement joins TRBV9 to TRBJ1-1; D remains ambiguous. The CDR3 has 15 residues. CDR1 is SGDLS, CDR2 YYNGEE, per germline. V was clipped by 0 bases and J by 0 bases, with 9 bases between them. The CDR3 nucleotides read TGTGCCAGCAGCGTAGGGGCACCGGTGAACACTGAAGCTTTCTTT. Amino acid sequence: CASSVGAPVNTEAFF. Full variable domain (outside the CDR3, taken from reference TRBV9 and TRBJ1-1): DSGVTQTPKHLITATGQRVTLRCSPRSGDLSVYWYQQSLDQGLQFLIQYYNGEERAKGNILERFSAQQFPDLHSELNLSSLELGDSALYFCASSVGAPVNTEAFFGQGTRLTVV.

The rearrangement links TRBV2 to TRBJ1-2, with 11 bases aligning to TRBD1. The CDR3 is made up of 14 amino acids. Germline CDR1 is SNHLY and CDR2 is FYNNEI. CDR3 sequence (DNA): TGTGCGACCAACCGGGGACAGGGGGGAGGAGGCTACACCTTC. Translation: CATNRGQGGGGYTF.

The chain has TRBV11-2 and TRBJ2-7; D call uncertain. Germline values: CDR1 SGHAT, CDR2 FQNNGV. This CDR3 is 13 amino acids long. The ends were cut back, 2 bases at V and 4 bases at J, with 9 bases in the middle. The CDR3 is CASSLLAGYEQYF. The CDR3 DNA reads TGTGCCAGCAGCTTATTGGCTGGGTACGAGCAGTACTTC.

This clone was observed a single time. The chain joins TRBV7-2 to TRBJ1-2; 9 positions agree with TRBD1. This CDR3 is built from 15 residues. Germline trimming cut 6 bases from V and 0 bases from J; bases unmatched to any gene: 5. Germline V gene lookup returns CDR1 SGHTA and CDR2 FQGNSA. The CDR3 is CASSQRTGANYGYTF. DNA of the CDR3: TGTGCCAGCAGTCAAAGGACAGGGGCTAACTATGGCTACACCTTC.

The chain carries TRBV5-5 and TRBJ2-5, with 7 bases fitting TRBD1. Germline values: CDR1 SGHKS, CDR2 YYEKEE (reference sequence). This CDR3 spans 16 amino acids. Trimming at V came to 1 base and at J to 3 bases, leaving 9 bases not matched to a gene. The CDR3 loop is CASSLYAGGSKETQYF. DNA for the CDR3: TGTGCCAGCAGCTTGTATGCAGGGGGATCGAAAGAGACCCAGTACTTC.

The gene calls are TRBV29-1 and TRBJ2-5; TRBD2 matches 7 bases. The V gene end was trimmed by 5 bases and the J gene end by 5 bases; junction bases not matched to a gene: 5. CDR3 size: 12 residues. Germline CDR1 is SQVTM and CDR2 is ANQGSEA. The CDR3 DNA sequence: TGCAGCGTTCAAACGGGGGGTGAGACCCAGTACTTC. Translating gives CSVQTGGETQYF.

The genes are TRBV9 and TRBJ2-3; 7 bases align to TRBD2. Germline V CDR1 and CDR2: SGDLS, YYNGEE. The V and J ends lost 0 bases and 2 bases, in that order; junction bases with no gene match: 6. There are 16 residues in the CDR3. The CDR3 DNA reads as TGTGCCAGCAGCGTAGCCCGAGGGACTACCACAGATACGCAGTATTTT. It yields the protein CASSVARGTTTDTQYF.